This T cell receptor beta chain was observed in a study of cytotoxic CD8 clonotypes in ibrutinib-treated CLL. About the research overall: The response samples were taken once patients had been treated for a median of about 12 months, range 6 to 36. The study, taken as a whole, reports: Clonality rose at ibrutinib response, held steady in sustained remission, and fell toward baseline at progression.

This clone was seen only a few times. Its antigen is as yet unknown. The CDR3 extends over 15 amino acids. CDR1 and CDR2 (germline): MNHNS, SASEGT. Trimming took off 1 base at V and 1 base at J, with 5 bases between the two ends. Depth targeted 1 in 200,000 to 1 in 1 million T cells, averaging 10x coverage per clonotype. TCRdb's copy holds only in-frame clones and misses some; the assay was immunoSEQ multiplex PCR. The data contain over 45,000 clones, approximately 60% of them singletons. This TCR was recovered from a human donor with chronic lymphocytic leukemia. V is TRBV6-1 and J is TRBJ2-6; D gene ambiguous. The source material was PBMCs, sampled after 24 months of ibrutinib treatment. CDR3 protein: CASSEGDSGANVLTF. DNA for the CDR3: TGTGCCAGCAGTGAAGGGGATTCTGGGGCCAACGTCCTGACTTTC.